The 14 T cell receptor beta chains below were found in one sample sequenced in a study of regulatory T cells in long-lasting Graves disease. HTBI primers from iRepertoire and Arm-PCR of CDR3 regions yielded the TCR beta libraries. TCRdb re-called the multiplex PCR reads with MiXCR, one entry per CDR3 protein. The repertoire includes about 420,000 distinct CDR3 sequences, about a sixth of them detected once, and about 23% sits in the top ten. Stated time point: newly diagnosed GD, antithyroid drugs for less than 3 months. Isolated PBMC RNA provided the starting material for the TCR library. These data also formed part of another study, on T cells in Graves' hyperthyroidism and ophthalmopathy.

Sequencing used peripheral blood mononuclear cells (PBMCs), obtained at new diagnosis, from a patient treated with antithyroid drugs. Receptors originate from a young woman with Graves disease.

This clonotype was observed at least ten times. This chain links TRBV7-3 with TRBJ2-5; 13 positions agree with TRBD2. CDR1 SGHTA and CDR2 FQGTGA come from the germline V gene. The CDR3 covers 17 residues. V dropped 2 bases and J dropped 4; count of bases not matched to a gene: 7. CDR3 amino acids: CASSLGTSGRDGETQYF. The CDR3 DNA sequence: TGTGCCAGCAGCTTAGGCACTAGCGGGAGGGACGGAGAGACCCAGTACTTC.

This clonotype was seen only a few times. The chain links TRBV5-6 to TRBJ2-1; tentative D call: TRBD1 (6 bases). From germline, CDR1 is SGHDT and CDR2 YYEEEE. CDR3 length equals 15 residues. Trimming stripped 3 bases from V and 1 base from J, with 11 bases between. Here the CDR3 reads CASSSDSRSYNEQFF. The CDR3 nucleotides read TGTGCCAGCAGCTCGGACAGTCGGTCCTACAATGAGCAGTTCTTC.

In its sample, this clonotype was seen many times. V and J are TRBV6-2 or TRBV6-3 and TRBJ2-1, with TRBD2 as a possible D gene (6 bases). Trimming took 0 bases from V and 5 from J, leaving 17 bases between them. The CDR3 runs to 17 residues. Germline V gene lookup returns CDR1 MNHEY and CDR2 SVGEGT. In DNA, the CDR3 is TGTGCCAGCAGTTACTCGGGGGGAGGAAACAGCCACAATGAGCAGTTCTTC. Its protein product is CASSYSGGGNSHNEQFF.

This clonotype was detected many times. The chain uses TRBV11-2 and TRBJ2-1, with D tentatively TRBD2 (5 bases). V dropped 5 bases and J dropped 8 bases, with 16 bases sitting between them. Germline loops: CDR1 SGHAT, CDR2 FQNNGV. The CDR3 runs 14 residues. CDR3: CASSPPGRAYEQFF. The CDR3 nucleotides read TGTGCCAGCAGCCCCCCCGGGCGGGCCTATGAGCAGTTCTTC.

The rearrangement joins TRBV6-1 to TRBJ2-1, with D possibly being TRBD2 (5 bases). CDR1 MNHNS and CDR2 SASEGT come from the germline V gene. V dropped 8 bases and J dropped 4 bases, with 9 bases sitting between them. CDR3 length: 12 amino acids. The CDR3 spells CASAGTYNEQFF. The CDR3 nucleotides read TGTGCCAGCGCGGGCACATACAATGAGCAGTTCTTC.

This rearrangement joins TRBV7-9 to TRBJ2-5; 10 bases fit TRBD2. CDR3 length: 15 amino acids. Germline V gene sequence: CDR1 SEHNR, CDR2 FQNEAQ (reference sequence). Losses at the gene ends were 4 bases for V and 4 bases for J; bases not matched to a gene: 6. The CDR3 bases are TGTGCCAGCAGCTCCCCCGAGCGGGAGGGAGAGACCCAGTACTTC. Protein sequence: CASSSPEREGETQYF. Full variable domain (remainder filled in from reference TRBV7-9 and TRBJ2-5): DTGVSQNPRHKITKRGQNVTFRCDPISEHNRLYWYRQTLGQGPEFLTYFQNEAQLEKSRLLSDRFSAERPKGSFSTLEIQRTEQGDSAMYLCASSSPEREGETQYFGPGTRLLVL.

This clonotype has just one count. The chain employs TRBV12-3 or TRBV12-4 and TRBJ2-1, with D unclear. The CDR3 runs 12 residues. V lost 1 base to trimming and J lost 10 bases, with 8 bases between them. The CDR3 nucleotides are TGTGCCAGCAGTTTAGGTACCTACGAGCAGTTCTTC. Translating gives CASSLGTYEQFF.

This clonotype was found many times. V usage is TRBV7-6 and J usage is TRBJ1-5, with TRBD1 as a possible D gene (5 bases). The CDR3 loop spans 14 amino acids. V was shortened by 4 bases and J by 2 bases, with 9 bases between the two germline ends. Germline loops: CDR1 SGHVS, CDR2 FNYEAQ. The CDR3 here is CASSSGYGNQPQHF. The CDR3 bases are TGTGCCAGCAGCTCAGGGTATGGCAATCAGCCCCAGCATTTT.

The rearrangement links TRBV19 to TRBJ2-1; D unresolved. V was clipped by 0 bases and J by 10 bases, with 7 bases between them. This CDR3 has 12 residues. Per germline, CDR1 LNHDA and CDR2 SQIVND (reference sequence). CDR3 DNA sequence: TGTGCCAGTAGTATAGAAGAAAGGGAGCAGTTCTTC. Its protein product is CASSIEEREQFF.

A few counts support this clonotype. This rearrangement joins TRBV4-1 to TRBJ1-4; TRBD1 matches at 11 bases. This CDR3 spans 15 amino acids. The junction had 1 base not matched to a gene; V was cut back by 1 base and J by 6 bases. The V gene's germline CDR1 is MGHRA and CDR2 YSYEKL. The CDR3: CASSQAGQGDEKLFF. In nucleotides, the CDR3 is TGCGCCAGCAGCCAAGCGGGACAGGGGGATGAAAAACTGTTTTTT.

The chain has TRBV2 and TRBJ2-3, with D possibly matching TRBD1 (7 bases). This CDR3 has 14 amino acids. Trimming took 6 bases from V and 4 from J, leaving 14 bases between them. CDR1 and CDR2 (germline): SNHLY, FYNNEI. CDR3 in DNA: TGTGCCAGCAGAGTTGACAGGGAGGCAGATACGCAGTATTTT. Translated: CASRVDREADTQYF.

There are many counts of this clonotype. CDR3 nucleotide sequence: TGTGCCAGCGGGACAGGGAGAGAGACCCAGTACTTC. As protein: CASGTGRETQYF. This sequence joins TRBV7-8 and TRBJ2-5, with 9 bases matching TRBD1. The germline V gene encodes CDR1 SGHVS and CDR2 FQNEAQ. V shed 8 bases, J shed 4 bases, and the junction held 2 bases outside the gene matches. The CDR3 runs to 12 residues.

This clonotype was seen repeatedly, ten times or more. The V and J genes are TRBV28 and TRBJ1-2; D gene unclear. Germline CDR1 MDHEN, CDR2 SYDVKM. Trimming took 7 bases from V and 4 from J, leaving 10 bases between them. The CDR3 sequence is 12 residues long. CDR3 DNA: TGTGCCAGCAAGGGAGGGTTCTATGGCTACACCTTC. Translation: CASKGGFYGYTF.

This clonotype was found many times. The rearrangement joins TRBV7-9 to TRBJ2-5; D gene ambiguous. CDR1 and CDR2 (germline): SEHNR, FQNEAQ (reference sequence). CDR3 length: 13 residues. V was cut by 4 bases and J by 4 bases, with 10 bases left in between. The CDR3 here is CASSSHGRETQYF. CDR3 in DNA: TGTGCCAGCAGCTCGCACGGAAGAGAGACCCAGTACTTC.